The next 17 T cell receptor beta chains were all read from a single sample in a study of blood T cell repertoires in COVID-19. The protocol was immunoSEQ multiplex PCR, while the TCRdb copy is restricted to in-frame clones and leaves out a portion. The sample contains roughly 200,000 clones, about 80% of which appear only once. Input material: peripheral blood. These receptors were taken from a woman in her forties or fifties with active or convalescent COVID-19.

In this sample, this clone turned up a few times. The genes are TRBV5-8 and TRBJ1-1; D uncertain. The CDR3 runs 12 residues. Trimming removed 0 bases at V and 11 bases at J, with 11 bases between. Germline V gene data show CDR1 as SGHTS and CDR2 as YDEGEE. The CDR3, as DNA: TGTGCCAGCAGCTTGGGACACTCTTGGGCTTTCTTT. This encodes CASSLGHSWAFF.

This clone is a singleton in its sample. The chain combines TRBV28 with TRBJ1-5; no definite D call. CDR1 and CDR2 (germline): MDHEN, SYDVKM. Deletions cut 7 bases from V and 4 bases from J, with 11 bases between. This CDR3 is 13 amino acids long. In nucleotides, the CDR3 is TGTGCCAGCACAATCACAAAGAATCAGCCCCAGCATTTT. Its translation: CASTITKNQPQHF.

On this clone: At one end the junction does not follow the germline gene, possibly because of a read error. The V call is TRBV4-3, the J call TRBJ2-1; D is possibly TRBD1 (5 bases). This CDR3 is 18 amino acids long. Germline V gene sequence: CDR1 LGHNA, CDR2 YSLEER. The CDR3 nucleotides are TGCGCCAGCAGCCAAGATCGGGTAGGGGCCGGATCCTATAATGAGCAGTTCTTC. It codes for CASSQDRVGAGSYNEQFF.

This rearrangement joins TRBV19 to TRBJ1-2; TRBD1 agrees at 9 bases. Germline loops: CDR1 LNHDA, CDR2 SQIVND (reference sequence). Losses at the gene ends were 3 bases for V and 13 bases for J; bases not matched to a gene: 9. CDR3 size: 13 residues. CDR3: CASSIRGQGTITF. The CDR3 region has the DNA TGTGCCAGTAGTATTAGGGGACAGGGTACGATCACCTTC.

This rearrangement joins TRBV5-8 to TRBJ2-1, with 12 bases that match TRBD2. Germline-derived CDR1 and CDR2 are SGHTS and YDEGEE. The CDR3 runs to 19 residues. V lost 6 bases to trimming and J lost 1 base; unmatched junction nucleotides: 14. DNA of the CDR3: TGTGCCAGCATCCGTGGTGAACTAGCGGGAGGATCGTCCTACAATGAGCAGTTCTTC. It is translated as CASIRGELAGGSSYNEQFF.

The chain employs TRBV6-2 or TRBV6-3 and TRBJ2-5, with a tentative D call TRBD2 (5 bases). Trimming stripped 6 bases from V and 2 bases from J, with 13 bases between. This CDR3 has 14 residues. The germline V gene has CDR1 MNHEY and CDR2 SVGEGT. Written as DNA, the CDR3 is TGTGCCAGCAGCCGAGACTACAGACAAGAGACCCAGTACTTC. This gives the protein CASSRDYRQETQYF.

This chain connects TRBV4-3 to TRBJ2-5; 8 bases are shared with TRBD2. From germline, CDR1 is LGHNA and CDR2 YSLEER. The CDR3 contains 19 residues. Germline trimming cut 2 bases from V and 6 bases from J; bases unmatched to any gene: 20. CDR3 loop: CASSQPQAGGGVNGKTQYF. CDR3 sequence (DNA): TGCGCCAGCAGCCAACCTCAGGCCGGGGGGGGTGTAAACGGGAAGACCCAGTACTTC.

The rearrangement links TRBV7-9 to TRBJ1-2; 7 bases match TRBD1. CDR1 and CDR2 from the germline V gene are SEHNR and FQNEAQ (reference sequence). Germline trimming cut 4 bases from V and 0 bases from J; bases unmatched to any gene: 14. The CDR3 loop spans 18 amino acids. Written as DNA, the CDR3 is TGTGCCAGCAGCTCATTATTCGAAGGGGGCAGGTCTAACTATGGCTACACCTTC. Encoded protein: CASSSLFEGGRSNYGYTF. The whole variable domain, filled in from reference TRBV7-9 and TRBJ1-2, reads DTGVSQNPRHKITKRGQNVTFRCDPISEHNRLYWYRQTLGQGPEFLTYFQNEAQLEKSRLLSDRFSAERPKGSFSTLEIQRTEQGDSAMYLCASSSLFEGGRSNYGYTFGSGTRLTVV.

This chain joins TRBV11-2 and TRBJ1-5; TRBD1 aligns across 7 bases. Germline V gene lookup returns CDR1 SGHAT and CDR2 FQNNGV. V shed 5 bases, J shed 2 bases, and the junction held 3 bases outside the gene matches. This CDR3 is built from 14 residues. The CDR3 bases are TGTGCCAGCAGCCCCGACAGGGGCAATCAGCCCCAGCATTTT. Translation: CASSPDRGNQPQHF.

The genes are TRBV18 and TRBJ2-5; unclear D gene. CDR1 is KGHSH, CDR2 LQKENI, per germline. Between the trimmed V and J ends, which lost 0 bases and 2 bases, there was a span of 7 bases. This CDR3 is built from 14 residues. The CDR3 is CASSPPEEQETQYF. In DNA form, the CDR3 reads TGTGCCAGCTCACCACCTGAAGAGCAAGAGACCCAGTACTTC.

The chain uses TRBV19 and TRBJ1-2, with D possibly TRBD1 on 6 matching bases. Looked up from germline, CDR1 is LNHDA and CDR2 is SQIVND (reference sequence). The germline V and J ends were trimmed by 8 bases and 0 bases, with 10 bases remaining between them. The CDR3 consists of 13 residues. The CDR3 spells CASRYRANYGYTF. The CDR3 DNA reads as TGTGCCAGTCGATACAGGGCTAACTATGGCTACACCTTC.

This clone was observed at least ten times. Here the CDR3 DNA reads TGTGCCAGCAGCGTTGTCGGGAGTAGGTCAGATACGCAGTATTTT. Translated, it gives CASSVVGSRSDTQYF. The V and J genes are TRBV9 and TRBJ2-3, with D tentatively TRBD2 (6 bases). V lost 2 bases and J lost 4, with 14 bases in between. The CDR3 spans 15 residues. In germline, CDR1 is SGDLS, CDR2 YYNGEE.

This chain connects TRBV7-9 to TRBJ2-1; TRBD2 agrees at 10 bases. The V gene end was trimmed by 5 bases and the J gene end by 8 bases; junction bases not matched to a gene: 12. The CDR3 runs 16 residues. The germline gives CDR1 SEHNR, CDR2 FQNEAQ (reference sequence). For the CDR3, the DNA is TGTGCCAGCAGCCTTAATAGCGGGGGGCCGTCTGATGAGCAGTTCTTC. Protein product: CASSLNSGGPSDEQFF.

The chain has TRBV7-3 and TRBJ2-5, with 14 bases fitting TRBD2. Germline trimming cut 4 bases from V and 2 bases from J; bases unmatched to any gene: 6. The CDR3 is 17 residues long. Looked up from germline, CDR1 is SGHTA and CDR2 is FQGTGA. The CDR3 here is CASSSGLAGGSQETQYF. In DNA form, the CDR3 reads TGTGCCAGCAGCTCAGGACTAGCGGGGGGCAGTCAAGAGACCCAGTACTTC. The whole variable domain, filled in from reference TRBV7-3 and TRBJ2-5, reads GAGVSQTPSNKVTEKGKYVELRCDPISGHTALYWYRQSLGQGPEFLIYFQGTGAADDSGLPNDRFFAVRPEGSVSTLKIQRTERGDSAVYLCASSSGLAGGSQETQYFGPGTRLLVL.

A note on this clone: In the same sample, other DNA sequences code for this CDR3. This rearrangement joins TRBV19 to TRBJ1-2; 10 bases are shared with TRBD1. Per germline, CDR1 LNHDA and CDR2 SQIVND (reference sequence). J lost 5 bases, V lost 6 bases, and 6 bases had no gene match. This CDR3 has 14 amino acids. Here the CDR3 reads CASSDRGQGYGYTF. CDR3 bases: TGTGCCAGTAGCGACAGGGGGCAAGGGTATGGCTACACCTTC.

The chain uses TRBV27 and TRBJ2-7, with TRBD2 matching 8 bases. Germline loops: CDR1 MNHEY, CDR2 SMNVEV (reference sequence). J lost 0 bases, V lost 6 bases, and 10 bases had no gene match. The CDR3 loop spans 16 amino acids. The CDR3 sequence: CASRNGGLAGSYEQYF. CDR3 in DNA: TGTGCCAGCAGAAATGGGGGTCTAGCGGGCTCCTACGAGCAGTACTTC.

The chain couples TRBV14 to TRBJ1-6, with D unresolved. Trimming shortened V by 1 base and J by 9 bases, and 10 bases separated the two germline ends. This CDR3 is built from 14 residues. Germline V gene sequence: CDR1 SGHDN, CDR2 FVKESK. The CDR3 here is CASSQGARGSPLHF. The CDR3 DNA is TGTGCCAGCAGCCAAGGAGCGAGAGGTTCACCCCTCCACTTT. The full variable domain, in which reference TRBV14 and TRBJ1-6 provide the parts outside the CDR3, is EAGVTQFPSHSVIEKGQTVTLRCDPISGHDNLYWYRRVMGKEIKFLLHFVKESKQDESGMPNNRFLAERTGGTYSTLKVQPAELEDSGVYFCASSQGARGSPLHFGNGTRLTVT.